Here is one T cell receptor (beta chain) with its context. Its target is unknown. The junction had 12 bases not matched to a gene; V was cut back by 6 bases and J by 4 bases. This CDR3 region has 15 residues. Per the germline V gene, CDR1 is SQVTM and CDR2 is ANQGSEA. The sample originates from a study of T cells after yellow fever vaccination. Findings of the study overall: In post-booster samples, most primary-vaccination clones reappeared (roughly 96% CD4, 75% to 90% CD8). The secondary response was weaker but peaked faster, day 5 versus 15.

A universal primer site and UMIs were added as TCR cDNA was made by 5'RACE template switching. TCRdb reprocessed the 5' RACE reads via MiXCR and lists one record per CDR3 protein. The repertoire has hundreds of thousands of distinct CDR3 sequences, 8.7% of them found once; the top ten carry about a sixth. The rearrangement joins TRBV29-1 to TRBJ2-5; 9 bases match TRBD2. Specimen: PBMCs, collected on the day of the first yellow fever vaccination. This TCR came from a man aged 18-30 years who received the YFV17D yellow fever vaccine. The CDR3 bases are TGCAGCGTCCCGGGAGCGGGGGGCTCTGGAGAGACCCAGTACTTC. As protein: CSVPGAGGSGETQYF.